A single T cell receptor (beta chain) is shown here with its context. This clonotype has ten or more counts. Its antigen remains unidentified. Per-base qualities were not stored, and no clone one base away is much larger. This sample is part of a study of T cells in Graves' hyperthyroidism and ophthalmopathy (dated by TCRdb to the late 2010s). Background on the whole study: Peripheral blood samples were taken at initial diagnosis, before any treatment was given. Once sampling was done, hyperthyroidism patients were given methimazole at a starting dose of 30 mg daily, whereas ophthalmopathy patients were given high-dose intravenous methylprednisolone. TCR V-J signatures able to tell the groups apart were searched for in a discovery cohort of 100 or so patients, of whom more than 40 had Graves' ophthalmopathy and some 60 had stable Graves' hyperthyroidism. An independent validation cohort of under 20 hyperthyroidism patients and more than 15 patients who later progressed to ophthalmopathy tested prospective prediction of ophthalmopathy. The roughly 100 discovery patients were randomly split 7:3 into training and test sets. In addition, the study compared T-cell repertoires in thyroid tissue and in blood from six Graves' hyperthyroidism patients. According to the paper, TCR Vbeta CDR3 sequencing was carried out on some 140 peripheral blood samples, which came from fewer than 50 ophthalmopathy, 80 or so hyperthyroidism and 17 progressor patients. General findings and caveats noted by the study authors: Blood samples also contained most of the expanded thyroid clonotypes (frequency above 0.001), which suggests that blood repertoires may reflect thyroid immune responses. In validation, progression to ophthalmopathy was predicted by the model with approximately 67% sensitivity and approximately 78% specificity, a median of 6.5 months before onset. Sample size was not statistically predetermined, and investigators were not blinded to group allocation. In cross-validation, a model built on a 13 V-J signature told ophthalmopathy apart from stable hyperthyroidism with just under 90% sensitivity and around 84% specificity, and in testing the same model reached 80%/75%.

Stable Graves' hyperthyroidism was defined as no progression to ophthalmopathy during 18 months of follow-up. Hyperthyroidism patients were aged 18 to 65 years and newly diagnosed, with disease duration of less than 2 months. Exclusion was applied to patients with uncontrolled infections, other autoimmune diseases, pregnancy or lactation. Clinical symptoms, serum thyroxine and TRAb, thyroid ultrasound, and orbital computed tomography formed the basis for the diagnoses. PBMCs were isolated from around 10 ml of fresh peripheral blood by Ficoll-Paque density gradient centrifugation. Trizol reagent was used to extract total RNA, and RNA quality was then checked on an Agilent 2100 Bioanalyzer. The CDR3 goes from the cysteine to the phenylalanine over 12 residues. The DNA shown is the 36-base CDR3, in frame from base 1. V gives up 3 bases and J gives up 9 bases, and the segment between their germline ends measures 9 bases.

Amplification of TCR beta CDR3 regions was carried out from RNA transcripts. The first round of RT-PCR for the TCR CDR3 was performed with the HTBI primer set and the Qiagen OneStep RT-PCR kit. Libraries were constructed in a second round of multiplex PCR, after which size selection and purification were performed. Libraries were sequenced paired-end with 100 bp reads on an Illumina HiSeq2000. The authors' pipeline ran thus. Raw data were processed with SOAPnuke, discarding reads with adapters, uncalled bases, mean Phred below 15, or no exact constant-primer or identifier match. COPE v1.2.5 was used to merge high-quality paired reads, and clonotypes were defined as unique nucleotide sequences. MiTCR v1.1 was used to align clonotypes to the IMGT TRBV, TRBD and TRBJ reference segments. Only V-J combinations with frequency above 0.0001, covering 99% to 99.2% of repertoires, were analysed. A TCS score was defined as the ratio of F50 (clonal expansion) to E x V (chaos), with BLOSUM62-based TCRdist applied between CDR3 peptides within each V-J. Welch's t-statistics and random forest reduced just over 500 V-J features to around 14, which were used in a naive Bayes classifier (R e1071). In-frame beta chains were kept once TCRdb had trimmed the public reads at Q25 with fastp and called clones with MiXCR. Every distinct CDR3 protein forms one entry, paired with its most common genes and DNA. The V and J calls were not made by the authors but by TCRdb's processing. The sample has fewer than 850,000 distinct CDR3 sequences on record, about 18% of them singletons. The ten largest clones take up around a sixth of the sample.

The V and J segments used are TRBV12-3 or TRBV12-4 and TRBJ2-1, with no D gene named confidently. The source is a man over 45 with Graves' hyperthyroidism. Input material: blood. The DNA sequence is as follows: TGTGCCAGCAGTTTCATTAGTGCTGAGCAGTTCTTC. This encodes CASSFISAEQFF.